The source of this T cell receptor beta chain is a study of CD8+CD57+ T cells in acquired aplastic anemia. At the level of the study: CD4+ and CD8+ cells, once sorted, gave DNA averaging approximately 3 ug. The study, taken as a whole, reports: Patient and control CD8+ Simpson's diversity was not significantly different. The number of CD8+ CDR3 sequences shared by patients and controls was twenty-nine.

Profiling that covered TCR beta VDJ and CDR3 relied on genomic DNA as its template. Each CDR3 protein is one row after TCRdb ran MiXCR on the reads. The data hold fewer than 250,000 distinct CDR3 sequences, with 40% to 50% observed a single time. The germline V and J ends were trimmed by 3 bases and 8 bases, with 10 bases remaining between them. CDR1 and CDR2 (germline): SQVTM, ANQGSEA. The CDR3 has 11 residues. With respect to this clonotype: Its antigen is undetermined.

CD8+CD57+ cell expansion had been shown by flow cytometry in patients chosen for sequencing. The material sequenced was sorted CD4+, CD8+, or CD8+CD57+ T cells (not recorded which) from PBMCs. The sequence was obtained from a human donor with aplastic anemia. The chain carries TRBV29-1 and TRBJ1-2, with D perhaps matching TRBD1 (5 bases). Here the CDR3 DNA reads TGCAGCGTTGACTTGGGGGTGGGCTACACCTTC. It yields the protein CSVDLGVGYTF.